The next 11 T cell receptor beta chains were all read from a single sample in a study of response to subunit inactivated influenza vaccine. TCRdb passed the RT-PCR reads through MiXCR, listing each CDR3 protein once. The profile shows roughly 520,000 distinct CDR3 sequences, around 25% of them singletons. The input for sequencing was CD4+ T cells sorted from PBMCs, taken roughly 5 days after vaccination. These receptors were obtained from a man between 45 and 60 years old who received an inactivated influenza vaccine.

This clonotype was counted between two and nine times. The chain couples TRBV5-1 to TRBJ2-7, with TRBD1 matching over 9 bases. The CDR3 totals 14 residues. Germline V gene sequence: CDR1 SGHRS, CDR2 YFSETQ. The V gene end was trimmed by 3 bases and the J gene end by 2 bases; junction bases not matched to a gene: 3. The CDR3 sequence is CASSWDRETYEQYF. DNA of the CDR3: TGCGCCAGCAGCTGGGACAGGGAAACCTACGAGCAGTACTTC.

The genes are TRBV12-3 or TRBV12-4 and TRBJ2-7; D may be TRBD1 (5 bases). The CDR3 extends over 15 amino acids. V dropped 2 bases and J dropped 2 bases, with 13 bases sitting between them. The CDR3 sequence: CASSLIGPGPYEQYF. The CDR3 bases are TGTGCCAGCAGTTTAATAGGGCCAGGGCCCTACGAGCAGTACTTC.

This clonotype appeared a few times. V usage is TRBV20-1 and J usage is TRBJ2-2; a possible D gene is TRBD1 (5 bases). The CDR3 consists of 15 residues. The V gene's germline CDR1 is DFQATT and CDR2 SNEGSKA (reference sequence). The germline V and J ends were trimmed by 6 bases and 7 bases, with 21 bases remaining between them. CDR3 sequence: CSAQTDRGHDGELFF. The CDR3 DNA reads TGCAGTGCACAGACTGACCGCGGACATGACGGGGAGCTGTTTTTT.

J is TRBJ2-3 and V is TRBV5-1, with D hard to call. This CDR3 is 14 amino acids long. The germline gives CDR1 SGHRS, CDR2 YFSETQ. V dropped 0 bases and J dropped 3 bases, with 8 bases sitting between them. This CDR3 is CASSLGPQTDTQYF. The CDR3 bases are TGCGCCAGCAGCTTGGGACCGCAAACAGATACGCAGTATTTT.

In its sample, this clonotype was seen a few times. CDR3 nucleotide sequence: TGTGCCAGCATTGGGGTGATAAACACCGGGGAGCTGTTTTTT. As protein: CASIGVINTGELFF. The rearrangement links TRBV6-1 to TRBJ2-2; no clear D. Germline assignment: CDR1 MNHNS and CDR2 SASEGT. This CDR3 spans 14 amino acids. Trimming stripped 7 bases from V and 2 bases from J, with 11 bases between.

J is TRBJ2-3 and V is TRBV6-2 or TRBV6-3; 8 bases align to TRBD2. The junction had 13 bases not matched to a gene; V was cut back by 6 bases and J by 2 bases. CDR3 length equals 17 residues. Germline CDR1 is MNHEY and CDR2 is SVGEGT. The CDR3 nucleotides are TGTGCCAGCAGCCAATCGCGGGAGGCGGCGCTCACAGATACGCAGTATTTT. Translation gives CASSQSREAALTDTQYF.

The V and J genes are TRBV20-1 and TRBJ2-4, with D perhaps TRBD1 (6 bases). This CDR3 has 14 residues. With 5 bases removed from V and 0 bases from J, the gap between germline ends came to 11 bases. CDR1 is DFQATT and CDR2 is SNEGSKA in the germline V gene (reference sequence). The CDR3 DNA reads TGCAGTGCTGGGACACAAAGAGCCAAAAACATTCAGTACTTC. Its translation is CSAGTQRAKNIQYF.

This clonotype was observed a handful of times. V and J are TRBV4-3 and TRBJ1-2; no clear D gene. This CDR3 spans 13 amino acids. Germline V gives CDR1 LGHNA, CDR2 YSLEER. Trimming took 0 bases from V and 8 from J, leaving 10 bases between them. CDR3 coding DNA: TGCGCCAGCAGCCAAGAGGAGGGCCTGGGCTACACCTTC. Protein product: CASSQEEGLGYTF.

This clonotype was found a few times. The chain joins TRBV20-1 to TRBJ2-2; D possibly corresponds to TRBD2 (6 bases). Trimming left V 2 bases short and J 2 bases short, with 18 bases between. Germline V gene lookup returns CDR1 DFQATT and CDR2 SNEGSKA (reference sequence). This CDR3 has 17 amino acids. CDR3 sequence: CSARLSAAGANTGELFF. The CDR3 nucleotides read TGCAGTGCTAGATTGTCCGCAGCGGGTGCTAACACCGGGGAGCTGTTTTTT.

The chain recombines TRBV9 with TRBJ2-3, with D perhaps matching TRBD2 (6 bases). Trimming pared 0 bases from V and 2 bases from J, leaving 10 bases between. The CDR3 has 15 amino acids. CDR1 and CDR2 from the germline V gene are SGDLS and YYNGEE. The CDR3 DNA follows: TGTGCCAGCAGCGTAGTCGGGGGAAACACAGATACGCAGTATTTT. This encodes CASSVVGGNTDTQYF.

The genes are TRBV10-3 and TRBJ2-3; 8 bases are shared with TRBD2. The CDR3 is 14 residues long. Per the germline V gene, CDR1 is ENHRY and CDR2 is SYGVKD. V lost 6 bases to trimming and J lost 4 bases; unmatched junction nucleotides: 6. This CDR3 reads CAISPAGESDTQYF. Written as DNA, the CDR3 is TGTGCCATCAGCCCAGCGGGAGAGTCAGATACGCAGTATTTT.